This T cell receptor (beta chain) was profiled in a study of OX40 agonist ivuxolimab in advanced cancers. As for the study more broadly: Ivuxolimab was an agonistic, fully human IgG2 monoclonal antibody directed against OX40 (CD134), a costimulatory receptor. The paper describes the monotherapy dose-escalation part (N of about 47 patients) of the phase I trial of ivuxolimab. Of the 50 to 55 patients in dose escalation, about 19 had hepatocellular carcinoma, about 15 had melanoma, 9 had renal cell carcinoma and 9 had head and neck cancer. Intravenous ivuxolimab was administered to patients every 2 weeks at six dose levels: 0.01, 0.1, 0.3, 1.5, 3 and 10 mg/kg. Partial responses occurred in three dose-escalation patients: two with cutaneous melanoma and one with hepatocellular carcinoma. The purpose of peripheral TCRbeta sequencing was to test whether ivuxolimab changed TCR sequence diversity and led to clonal T-cell expansion. Prior anti-PD-1, anti-PD-L1 or anti-CTLA-4 therapy was permitted, and checkpoint inhibitors had been received by about 36% of dose-escalation patients. In the dose-escalation cohort, 75% to 90% of patients were male, and the mean age was roughly 60 years with a range of roughly 23 to 79.

Spanning cysteine to phenylalanine, the CDR3 consists of 14 amino acids. The sequence is cut down to CDR3 DNA, 42 bases in frame from base 1. Sequences SEHNR (CDR1) and FQNEAQ (CDR2) are obtained from the germline V gene (reference sequence). V lost 0 bases and J lost 6 bases; the stretch between them is 10 bases long. Only a few counts were recorded for this clone. Its antigen target is currently unknown. No quality values exist for individual bases; no much larger clone is one base distant. To sequence the TCRbeta CDR3 region, genomic DNA was isolated from the sorted cells. The immunoSEQ Assay was used for sequencing of TCRbeta CDR3 regions. TCRdb retrieved this table from immuneACCESS and kept in-frame rearrangements only. Not all clones are present; in checked studies, unresolved V genes account for under half, and no reason is known for the remainder. The sample has roughly 72,000 clones on record, around 85% of them singletons. The ten largest clonotypes hold approximately 5% of the sample.

Paper-wide results and their limitations: Clonal expansion of both CD4+ and CD8+ blood T cells was observed from baseline to week 6 at doses 0.1 to 3.0 mg/kg. Which antigens the clonally expanded peripheral T cells were specific for was not determined. Low levels of normalized T-cell clonal expansion were also seen in some nonresponding patients. In partial responders in the 0.1-3.0 mg/kg groups, normalized peripheral clonal expansion was found to be among the lowest, especially among CD8+ T cells. After ivuxolimab, more expanded clones were found on average in CD8+ T cells than in CD4+ T cells.

Patients with a history of autoimmune disease or receiving systemic immunosuppression were excluded from the trial. In every dose cohort, peripheral blood was drawn for TCR sequencing at baseline, cycle 4 day 1, and cycle 7 day 1. Samples came from an open-label, multicenter, first-in-human phase I dose-escalation trial of ivuxolimab. Adults with locally advanced or metastatic head and neck squamous cell, hepatocellular, melanoma or renal cell carcinoma were enrolled in the trial. Before TCR sequencing, CD4+ T cells and CD8+ T cells from peripheral blood were sorted into separate populations. The sequence links TRBV7-9 to TRBJ2-3, with TRBD2 as a weak D call on 6 bases. This TCR derives from an adult with an advanced solid tumor such as melanoma, head and neck, liver or kidney cancer. The specimen was CD4+ or CD8+ T cells sorted from blood, collected in a trial of the OX40 agonist ivuxolimab. Here the CDR3 is given as CASSLAPLADTQYF. The bases are TGTGCCAGCAGCTTAGCGCCCCTAGCGGATACGCAGTATTTT.